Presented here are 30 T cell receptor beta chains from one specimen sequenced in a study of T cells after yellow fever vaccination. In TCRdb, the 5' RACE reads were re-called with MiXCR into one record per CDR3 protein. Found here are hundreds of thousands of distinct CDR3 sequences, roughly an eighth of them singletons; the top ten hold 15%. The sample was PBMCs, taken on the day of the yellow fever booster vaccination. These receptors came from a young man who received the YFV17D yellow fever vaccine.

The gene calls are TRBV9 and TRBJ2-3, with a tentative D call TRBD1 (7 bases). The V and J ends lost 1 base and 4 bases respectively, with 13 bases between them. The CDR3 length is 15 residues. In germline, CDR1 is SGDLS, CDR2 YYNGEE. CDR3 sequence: CASSVNRGGPDTQYF. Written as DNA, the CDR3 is TGTGCCAGCAGCGTAAACAGGGGAGGTCCAGATACGCAGTATTTT.

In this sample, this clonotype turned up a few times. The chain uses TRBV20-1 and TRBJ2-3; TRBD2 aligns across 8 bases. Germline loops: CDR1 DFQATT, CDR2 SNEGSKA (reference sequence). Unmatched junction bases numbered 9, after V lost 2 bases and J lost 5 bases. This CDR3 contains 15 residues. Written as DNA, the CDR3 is TGCAGTGCTAGATTTGACGGGAGGGCCGGAGATACGCAGTATTTT. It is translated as CSARFDGRAGDTQYF.

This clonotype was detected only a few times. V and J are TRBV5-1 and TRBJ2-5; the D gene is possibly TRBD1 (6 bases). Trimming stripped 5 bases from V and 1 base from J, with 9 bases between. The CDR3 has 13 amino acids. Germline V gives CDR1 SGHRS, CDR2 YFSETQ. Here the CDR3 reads CASRQGFQETQYF. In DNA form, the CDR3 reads TGCGCCAGCAGACAGGGATTCCAAGAGACCCAGTACTTC.

CDR3 amino acids: CASSPPIGSGSSYNEQFF. The CDR3 region has the DNA TGTGCCAGCTCACCACCGATTGGTAGCGGAAGCTCCTACAATGAGCAGTTCTTC. The chain carries TRBV18 and TRBJ2-1; maybe TRBD2 (6 bases). Germline values: CDR1 KGHSH, CDR2 LQKENI. The V and J ends lost 0 bases and 0 bases respectively, with 15 bases between them. CDR3 size: 18 residues.

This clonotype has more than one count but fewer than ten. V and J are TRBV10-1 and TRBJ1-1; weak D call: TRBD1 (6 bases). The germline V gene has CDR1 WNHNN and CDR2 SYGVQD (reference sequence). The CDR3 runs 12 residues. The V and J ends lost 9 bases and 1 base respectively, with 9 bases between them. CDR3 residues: CARGAKNTEAFF. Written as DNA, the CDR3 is TGCGCCAGGGGGGCAAAGAACACTGAAGCTTTCTTT.

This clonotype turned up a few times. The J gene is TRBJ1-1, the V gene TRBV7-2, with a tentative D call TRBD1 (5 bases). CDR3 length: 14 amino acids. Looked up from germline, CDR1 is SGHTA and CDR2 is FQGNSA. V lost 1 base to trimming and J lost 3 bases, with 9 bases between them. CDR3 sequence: CASSLDRRHTEAFF. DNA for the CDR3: TGTGCCAGCAGCTTAGACAGGCGCCACACTGAAGCTTTCTTT.

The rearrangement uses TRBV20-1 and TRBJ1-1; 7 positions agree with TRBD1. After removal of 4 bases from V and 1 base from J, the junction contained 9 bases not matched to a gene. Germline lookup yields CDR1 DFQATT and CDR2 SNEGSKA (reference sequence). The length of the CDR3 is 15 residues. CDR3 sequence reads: CSATRDRLSNTEAFF. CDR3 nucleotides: TGCAGTGCTACCCGGGACAGATTATCGAACACTGAAGCTTTCTTT.

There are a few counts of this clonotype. CDR3 residues: CASSPRDTDTQYF. CDR3 nucleotide sequence: TGTGCCAGCAGCCCGCGAGACACAGATACGCAGTATTTT. The chain is built from TRBV7-2 and TRBJ2-3; D is uncertain. V lost 5 bases and J 2 bases, leaving 8 bases between the germline ends. The CDR3 contains 13 residues. Germline CDR1 reads SGHTA; CDR2 reads FQGNSA.

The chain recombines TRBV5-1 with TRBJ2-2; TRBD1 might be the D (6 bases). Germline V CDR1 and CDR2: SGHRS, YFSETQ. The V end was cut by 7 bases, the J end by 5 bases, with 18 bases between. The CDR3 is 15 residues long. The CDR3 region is CASQTGRAFTGELFF. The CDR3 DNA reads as TGCGCCAGCCAAACAGGGCGCGCCTTTACCGGGGAGCTGTTTTTT. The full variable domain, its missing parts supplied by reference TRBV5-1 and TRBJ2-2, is KAGVTQTPRYLIKTRGQQVTLSCSPISGHRSVSWYQQTPGQGLQFLFEYFSETQRNKGNFPGRFSGRQFSNSRSEMNVSTLELGDSALYLCASQTGRAFTGELFFGEGSRLTVL.

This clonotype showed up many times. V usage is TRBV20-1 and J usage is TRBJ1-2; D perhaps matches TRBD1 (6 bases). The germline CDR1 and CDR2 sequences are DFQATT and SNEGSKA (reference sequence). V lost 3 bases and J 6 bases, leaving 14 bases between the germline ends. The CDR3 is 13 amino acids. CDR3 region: CSASDSGGDGYTF. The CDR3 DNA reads TGCAGTGCTAGCGACTCGGGGGGCGATGGCTACACCTTC.

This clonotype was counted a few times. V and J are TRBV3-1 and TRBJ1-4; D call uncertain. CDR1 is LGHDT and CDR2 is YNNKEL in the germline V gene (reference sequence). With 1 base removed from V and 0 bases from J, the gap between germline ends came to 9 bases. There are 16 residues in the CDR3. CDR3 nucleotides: TGTGCCAGCAGCCAAGCCGTGGGGACAACTAATGAAAAACTGTTTTTT. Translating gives CASSQAVGTTNEKLFF.

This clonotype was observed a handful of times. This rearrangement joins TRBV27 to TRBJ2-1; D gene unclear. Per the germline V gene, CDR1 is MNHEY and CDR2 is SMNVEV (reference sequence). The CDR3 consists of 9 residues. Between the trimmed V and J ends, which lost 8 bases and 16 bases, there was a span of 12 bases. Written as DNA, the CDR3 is TGTGCCAGCCCTCGGCATGTTTTCTTC. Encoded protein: CASPRHVFF.

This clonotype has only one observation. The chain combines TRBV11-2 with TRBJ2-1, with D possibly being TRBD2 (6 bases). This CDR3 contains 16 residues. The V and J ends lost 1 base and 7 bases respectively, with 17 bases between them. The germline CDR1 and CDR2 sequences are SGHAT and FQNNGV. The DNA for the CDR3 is TGTGCCAGCAGCTTAGTCGCGGGATCCCCGGGGAATGAGCAGTTCTTC. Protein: CASSLVAGSPGNEQFF.

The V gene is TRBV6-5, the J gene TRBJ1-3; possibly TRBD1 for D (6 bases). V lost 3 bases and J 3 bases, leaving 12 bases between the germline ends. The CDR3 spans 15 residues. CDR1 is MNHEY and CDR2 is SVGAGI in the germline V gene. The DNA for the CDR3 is TGTGCCAGCAGTTATGGGGGCGCTTTTGGAAACACCATATATTTT. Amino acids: CASSYGGAFGNTIYF.

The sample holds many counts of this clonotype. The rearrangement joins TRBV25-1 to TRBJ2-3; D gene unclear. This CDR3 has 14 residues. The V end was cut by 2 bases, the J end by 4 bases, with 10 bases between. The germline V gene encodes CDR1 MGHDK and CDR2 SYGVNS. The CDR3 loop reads CASSESGTADTQYF. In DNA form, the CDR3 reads TGTGCCAGCAGTGAAAGTGGAACAGCAGATACGCAGTATTTT.

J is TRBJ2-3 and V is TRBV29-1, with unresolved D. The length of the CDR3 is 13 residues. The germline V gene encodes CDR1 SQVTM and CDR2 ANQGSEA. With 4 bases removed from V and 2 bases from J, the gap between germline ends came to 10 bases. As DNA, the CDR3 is TGCAGCGTTGCGGCCCAACTCACAGATACGCAGTATTTT. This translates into CSVAAQLTDTQYF.

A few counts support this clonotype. The CDR3 loop is CSARGREGTGELFF. In DNA, the CDR3 is TGCAGTGCTAGGGGGCGGGAAGGCACCGGGGAGCTGTTTTTT. V usage is TRBV20-1 and J usage is TRBJ2-2; TRBD2 is a possible D gene (6 bases). The CDR3 extends over 14 amino acids. V was shortened by 3 bases and J by 4 bases, with 12 bases between the two germline ends. CDR1 and CDR2 from the germline V gene are DFQATT and SNEGSKA (reference sequence).

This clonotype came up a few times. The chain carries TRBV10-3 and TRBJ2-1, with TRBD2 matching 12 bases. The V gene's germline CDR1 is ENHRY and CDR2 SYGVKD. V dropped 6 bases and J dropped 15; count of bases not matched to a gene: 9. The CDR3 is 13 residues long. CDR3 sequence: CAIRATTSGSAFF. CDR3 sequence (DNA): TGTGCCATCAGGGCAACGACTAGCGGGAGCGCGTTCTTC.

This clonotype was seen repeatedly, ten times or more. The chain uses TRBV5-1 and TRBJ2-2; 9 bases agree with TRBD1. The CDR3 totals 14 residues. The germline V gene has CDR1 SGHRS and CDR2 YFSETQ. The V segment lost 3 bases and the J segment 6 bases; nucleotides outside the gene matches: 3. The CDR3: CASSSGQGSGELFF. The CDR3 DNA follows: TGCGCCAGCAGCTCGGGACAGGGCTCCGGGGAGCTGTTTTTT.

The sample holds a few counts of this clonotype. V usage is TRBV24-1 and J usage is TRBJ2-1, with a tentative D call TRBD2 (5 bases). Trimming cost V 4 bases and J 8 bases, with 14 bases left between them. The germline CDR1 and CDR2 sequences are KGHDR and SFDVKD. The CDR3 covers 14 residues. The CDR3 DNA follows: TGTGCCACCAGTGACCCGACCGGGGTTGATGAGCAGTTCTTC. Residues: CATSDPTGVDEQFF.

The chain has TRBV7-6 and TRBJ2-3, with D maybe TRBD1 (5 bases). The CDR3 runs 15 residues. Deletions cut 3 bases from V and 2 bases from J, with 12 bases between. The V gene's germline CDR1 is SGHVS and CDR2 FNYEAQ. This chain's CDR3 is CASSLAGAATDTQYF. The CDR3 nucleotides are TGTGCCAGCAGCTTGGCTGGGGCGGCCACAGATACGCAGTATTTT.

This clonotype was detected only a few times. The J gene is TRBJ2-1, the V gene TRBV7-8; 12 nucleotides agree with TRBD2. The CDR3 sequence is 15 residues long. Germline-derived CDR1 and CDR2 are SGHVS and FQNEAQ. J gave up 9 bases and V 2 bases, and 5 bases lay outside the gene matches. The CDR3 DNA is TGTGCCAGCAGCTTACCTAGCGGGAGGGCCTCTGAGCAGTTCTTC. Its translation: CASSLPSGRASEQFF. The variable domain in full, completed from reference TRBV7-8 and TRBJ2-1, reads GAGVSQSPRYKVAKRGQDVALRCDPISGHVSLFWYQQALGQGPEFLTYFQNEAQLDKSGLPSDRFFAERPEGSVSTLKIQRTQQEDSAVYLCASSLPSGRASEQFFGPGTRLTVL.

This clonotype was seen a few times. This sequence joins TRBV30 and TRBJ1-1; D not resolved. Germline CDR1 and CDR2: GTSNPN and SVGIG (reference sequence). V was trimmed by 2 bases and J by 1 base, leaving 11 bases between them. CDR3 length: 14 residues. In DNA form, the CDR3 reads TGTGCCTGGAGTAGTTACAGAGCGAACACTGAAGCTTTCTTT. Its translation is CAWSSYRANTEAFF.

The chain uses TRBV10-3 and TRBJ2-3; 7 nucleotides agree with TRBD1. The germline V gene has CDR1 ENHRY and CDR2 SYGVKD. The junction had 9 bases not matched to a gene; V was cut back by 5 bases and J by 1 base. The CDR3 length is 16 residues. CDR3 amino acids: CAISYTGDAGTDTQYF. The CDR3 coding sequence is TGTGCCATCAGTTATACAGGGGATGCAGGCACAGATACGCAGTATTTT.

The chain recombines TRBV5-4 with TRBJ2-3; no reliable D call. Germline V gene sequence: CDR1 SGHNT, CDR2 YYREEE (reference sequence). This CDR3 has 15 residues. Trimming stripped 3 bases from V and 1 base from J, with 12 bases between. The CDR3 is CASSYYSSGTDTQYF. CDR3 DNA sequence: TGTGCCAGCAGCTATTACTCCTCTGGCACAGATACGCAGTATTTT.

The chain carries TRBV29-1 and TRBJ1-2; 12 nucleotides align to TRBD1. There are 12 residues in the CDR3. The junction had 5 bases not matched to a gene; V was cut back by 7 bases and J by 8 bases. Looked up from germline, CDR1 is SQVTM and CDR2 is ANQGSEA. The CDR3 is CSAGTGGKGYTF. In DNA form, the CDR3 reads TGCAGCGCCGGGACAGGGGGCAAAGGCTACACCTTC.

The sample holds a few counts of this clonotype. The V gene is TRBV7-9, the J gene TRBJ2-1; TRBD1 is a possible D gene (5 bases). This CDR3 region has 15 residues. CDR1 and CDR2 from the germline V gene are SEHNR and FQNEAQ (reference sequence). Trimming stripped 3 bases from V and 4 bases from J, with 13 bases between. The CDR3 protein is CASSFRQRMYNEQFF. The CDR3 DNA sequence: TGTGCCAGCAGCTTTCGACAGAGGATGTACAATGAGCAGTTCTTC.

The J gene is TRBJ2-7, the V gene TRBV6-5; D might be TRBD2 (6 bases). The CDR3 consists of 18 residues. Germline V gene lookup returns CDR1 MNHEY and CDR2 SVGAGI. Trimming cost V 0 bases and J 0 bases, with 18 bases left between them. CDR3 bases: TGTGCCAGCAGTTACTCGTTTTTGGCGGGGCAAAGCTCCTACGAGCAGTACTTC. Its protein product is CASSYSFLAGQSSYEQYF.

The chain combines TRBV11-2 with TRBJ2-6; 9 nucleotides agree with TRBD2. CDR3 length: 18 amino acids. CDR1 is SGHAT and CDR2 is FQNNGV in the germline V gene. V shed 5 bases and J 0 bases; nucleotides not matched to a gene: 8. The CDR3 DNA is TGTGCCAGCAGCCCCTATAGCGGGAGAGGCTCTGGGGCCAACGTCCTGACTTTC. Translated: CASSPYSGRGSGANVLTF.

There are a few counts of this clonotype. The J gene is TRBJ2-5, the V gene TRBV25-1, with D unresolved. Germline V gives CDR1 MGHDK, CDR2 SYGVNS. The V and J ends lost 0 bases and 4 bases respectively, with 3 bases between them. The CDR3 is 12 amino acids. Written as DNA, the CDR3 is TGTGCCAGCAGTGAATATGGAGAGACCCAGTACTTC. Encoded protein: CASSEYGETQYF.